This record covers a single T cell receptor beta chain. Assay: immunoSEQ multiplex PCR; the TCRdb copy retains only in-frame clones and omits some. Counted here are about 8,000 clones, roughly 64% occurring once; the ten biggest clones make up roughly a third. This CDR3 spans 14 amino acids. The data were obtained in a study of memory B cells and T cells in multiple sclerosis. The rearrangement uses TRBV12-1 and TRBJ2-7; the tabulated D call, TRBD2, remains unverified against the DNA. TRBV12-1 constitutes a pseudogene. Sequenced material: memory (CD45RO+) CD8+ T cells from blood. The TCR was taken from a human donor with multiple sclerosis. The CDR3 protein is CASSLLGLVIEQYF. The CDR3 region has the DNA TGTGCCAGCAGCCTACTGGGACTAGTCATCGAGCAGTACTTC.